Following are 22 T cell receptor beta chains from one sample sequenced in a study of regulatory dendritic cells for organ transplantation. Clones were sequenced by immunoSEQ multiplex PCR, and TCRdb holds only the in-frame ones, with some missing. The table records 35,000 to 40,000 clones, 80% to 95% of them present only once. Sequencing was done on a sample of naive CD8+ T cells from blood. Described subset: CD45RA+ naive T cells. The receptors here all came from a human donor in good health.

J is TRBJ1-1 and V is TRBV27, with D perhaps TRBD1 (6 bases). The CDR3 extends over 13 amino acids. The germline V gene encodes CDR1 MNHEY and CDR2 SMNVEV (reference sequence). Trimming left V 6 bases short and J 4 bases short, with 12 bases between. The CDR3 loop reads CASSHEGVTEAFF. CDR3 nucleotides: TGTGCCAGCAGCCATGAGGGGGTCACTGAAGCTTTCTTT.

The chain joins TRBV4-1 to TRBJ2-1; 9 bases align to TRBD1. The CDR3 runs 16 residues. The germline CDR1 and CDR2 sequences are MGHRA and YSYEKL. The V and J ends lost 5 bases and 5 bases, in that order; junction bases with no gene match: 10. CDR3 nucleotides: TGCGCCAGCAGCACTACGACAGGGGGTCTGCACAATGAGCAGTTCTTC. Translation gives CASSTTTGGLHNEQFF.

The rearrangement joins TRBV27 to TRBJ2-3; unclear D gene. V was cut by 7 bases and J by 1 base, with 21 bases left in between. Germline V gives CDR1 MNHEY, CDR2 SMNVEV (reference sequence). This CDR3 contains 17 residues. The CDR3 coding sequence is TGTGCCAGCACCCTGCGGATAGGGAATGAGGGCACAGATACGCAGTATTTT. This encodes CASTLRIGNEGTDTQYF.

This clone was observed a single time. The rearrangement uses TRBV5-4 and TRBJ2-2, with 9 bases matching TRBD1. The CDR3 length is 15 residues. Germline CDR1 SGHNT, CDR2 YYREEE (reference sequence). Germline trimming cut 4 bases from V and 10 bases from J; bases unmatched to any gene: 11. The CDR3 DNA sequence: TGTGCCAGCAGCGGGACAGGGTCTCGAAGTGAGGAGCTGTTTTTT. Its translation is CASSGTGSRSEELFF.

The V gene is TRBV11-2, the J gene TRBJ2-7; D is ambiguous. The V end lost 1 base, the J end lost 3 bases, and 10 bases lay between the germline ends. The CDR3 runs 14 residues. The germline V gene has CDR1 SGHAT and CDR2 FQNNGV. The CDR3 is CASSLAQILYEQYF. For the CDR3, the DNA is TGTGCCAGCAGCTTAGCACAGATTCTCTACGAGCAGTACTTC. Based on the CDR3 plus reference TRBV11-2 and TRBJ2-7, the full variable domain is EAGVAQSPRYKIIEKRQSVAFWCNPISGHATLYWYQQILGQGPKLLIQFQNNGVVDDSQLPKDRFSAERLKGVDSTLKIQPAKLEDSAVYLCASSLAQILYEQYFGPGTRLTVT.

The V and J genes are TRBV27 and TRBJ2-1, with D tentatively TRBD2 (5 bases). V was trimmed by 5 bases and J by 4 bases, leaving 15 bases between them. The CDR3 is made up of 15 amino acids. Germline CDR1 reads MNHEY; CDR2 reads SMNVEV (reference sequence). The CDR3 here is CASSTLGSGYNEQFF. The CDR3 DNA reads as TGTGCCAGCAGTACCCTAGGGAGTGGGTACAATGAGCAGTTCTTC.

V gene TRBV2 combines with J gene TRBJ2-1; D is unresolved. The germline CDR1 and CDR2 sequences are SNHLY and FYNNEI. The CDR3 is 16 residues long. The ends were cut back, 6 bases at V and 0 bases at J, with 15 bases in the middle. DNA for the CDR3: TGTGCCAGCAGCGAAACAGAGCCAAGCTCCTACAATGAGCAGTTCTTC. This codes for CASSETEPSSYNEQFF.

The chain links TRBV2 to TRBJ2-7; TRBD1 aligns across 10 bases. The CDR3 covers 14 residues. Unmatched junction bases numbered 3, after V lost 6 bases and J lost 1 base. CDR1 is SNHLY and CDR2 is FYNNEI in the germline V gene. The CDR3 DNA is TGTGCCAGCAGCGACAGGGGGCTATCCTACGAGCAGTACTTC. This codes for CASSDRGLSYEQYF. The complete variable domain, with remaining parts taken from reference TRBV2 and TRBJ2-7, reads EPEVTQTPSHQVTQMGQEVILRCVPISNHLYFYWYRQILGQKVEFLVSFYNNEISEKSEIFDDQFSVERPDGSNFTLKIRSTKLEDSAMYFCASSDRGLSYEQYFGPGTRLTVT.

Details on this clone: One end of the junction fails to match germline, which may point to a read error. The chain recombines TRBV4-1 with TRBJ2-6; 10 nucleotides agree with TRBD1. CDR3 length: 15 amino acids. Germline CDR1 is MGHRA and CDR2 is YSYEKL. The CDR3 loop reads CASSQEGTGVNVLTF. The CDR3 region has the DNA TGCGCCAGCAGCCAAGAAGGGACAGGGGTCAACGTCCTGACTTTC.

This clone was detected once. The V gene is TRBV6-6, the J gene TRBJ2-7; D not certain. Germline-derived CDR1 and CDR2 are MNHNY and SVGAGI (reference sequence). This CDR3 spans 14 amino acids. V gave up 0 bases and J gave up 5 bases, with 11 bases separating them. The CDR3 region is CASSYSTKGDEQYF. CDR3 nucleotide sequence: TGTGCCAGCAGTTACTCCACTAAGGGTGACGAGCAGTACTTC.

The chain uses TRBV28 and TRBJ1-2; D remains unclear. CDR3 length equals 13 residues. Germline CDR1 MDHEN, CDR2 SYDVKM. V shed 2 bases and J shed 2 bases, with 6 bases lying between them. CDR3 bases: TGTGCCAGCAGTTTAGCCGGGAACTATGGCTACACCTTC. It translates to CASSLAGNYGYTF.

The genes are TRBV21-1 and TRBJ1-1; TRBD1 is taken as the D call from the table, unchecked against the DNA. TRBV21-1 is a listed pseudogene. This CDR3 contains 14 residues. The CDR3 reads CANKDRVTNTEAFF. The CDR3 DNA sequence: TGTGCCAACAAGGACAGGGTGACTAACACTGAAGCTTTCTTT.

The chain has TRBV7-9 and TRBJ1-4; no reliable D call. The CDR3 length is 13 residues. The germline V gene encodes CDR1 SEHNR and CDR2 FQNEAQ (reference sequence). V lost 4 bases and J 2 bases, leaving 5 bases between the germline ends. The CDR3 DNA reads TGTGCCAGCAGCTCGGGCACTAATGAAAAACTGTTTTTT. Its translation is CASSSGTNEKLFF.

J is TRBJ1-2 and V is TRBV27, with D maybe TRBD1 (5 bases). Trimming removed 6 bases at V and 4 bases at J, with 15 bases between. The CDR3 is 14 residues long. Germline CDR1 reads MNHEY; CDR2 reads SMNVEV (reference sequence). CDR3 region: CASRPGGVTYGYTF. CDR3 in DNA: TGTGCCAGCAGGCCTGGGGGGGTTACCTATGGCTACACCTTC.

The chain couples TRBV10-2 to TRBJ1-5; 9 positions match TRBD1. V was clipped by 4 bases and J by 6 bases; unmatched bases: 10. The CDR3 extends over 16 amino acids. Germline assignment: CDR1 WSHSY and CDR2 SAAADI. In DNA form, the CDR3 reads TGCGCCAGCAGTGTTTTCGGGACAGGGTCCAGTCAGCCCCAGCATTTT. Protein product: CASSVFGTGSSQPQHF.

The CDR3 loop is CASSVAGPPYEQYF. DNA of the CDR3: TGTGCCAGCAGCGTAGCGGGGCCCCCCTACGAGCAGTACTTC. This sequence joins TRBV9 and TRBJ2-7; either TRBD1 or TRBD2 may supply D (5 bases each). Germline V gene sequence: CDR1 SGDLS, CDR2 YYNGEE. Trimming shortened V by 0 bases and J by 2 bases, and 9 bases separated the two germline ends. This CDR3 region has 14 residues.

The chain couples TRBV11-2 to TRBJ2-4, with D hard to call. V was shortened by 5 bases and J by 5 bases, with 16 bases between the two germline ends. CDR1 and CDR2 (germline): SGHAT, FQNNGV. CDR3 length: 15 amino acids. The CDR3 loop reads CASSLGGGRENIQYF. The CDR3 bases are TGTGCCAGCAGCCTGGGCGGTGGGCGCGAAAACATTCAGTACTTC.

The J gene is TRBJ2-6, the V gene TRBV9; D call uncertain. The CDR3 has 15 residues. V lost 3 bases to trimming and J lost 0 bases, with 7 bases between them. Looked up from germline, CDR1 is SGDLS and CDR2 is YYNGEE. The CDR3 spells CASSGVTSGANVLTF. As DNA, the CDR3 is TGTGCCAGCAGCGGGGTTACCTCTGGGGCCAACGTCCTGACTTTC.

J is TRBJ2-1 and V is TRBV29-1, with D unclear. The germline CDR1 and CDR2 sequences are SQVTM and ANQGSEA. The CDR3 extends over 13 amino acids. V was cut by 1 base and J by 6 bases, with 10 bases left in between. CDR3 sequence (DNA): TGCAGCGTTGAAGTTCCCCGGGCCAATGAGCAGTTCTTC. It translates to CSVEVPRANEQFF.

Of note for this clone: At one end, the junction sequence differs from germline, possibly due to a read error. The rearrangement joins TRBV7-7 to TRBJ2-5, with 12 bases identical to TRBD2. Per germline, CDR1 SSHAT and CDR2 FNYEAQ (reference sequence). The length of the CDR3 is 16 residues. The CDR3 DNA follows: TGTGCTAGCAGCTTCCGACTAGCGGGGGACTCCGGGACCCAGTACTTC. Its translation: CASSFRLAGDSGTQYF.

V usage is TRBV5-4 and J usage is TRBJ2-1; TRBD1 aligns across 7 bases. CDR3 size: 16 residues. The germline CDR1 and CDR2 sequences are SGHNT and YYREEE (reference sequence). Trimming at V came to 2 bases and at J to 2 bases, leaving 7 bases not matched to a gene. CDR3 protein: CASSFTGGTAYNEQFF. Here the CDR3 DNA reads TGTGCCAGCAGCTTTACCGGTGGGACAGCCTACAATGAGCAGTTCTTC.

The chain couples TRBV19 to TRBJ2-3; D might be TRBD2 (7 bases). Trimming cost V 6 bases and J 7 bases, with 20 bases left between them. CDR1 and CDR2 from the germline V gene are LNHDA and SQIVND (reference sequence). The CDR3 totals 15 residues. CDR3: CASRLVWGGLNTQYF. The CDR3 DNA reads TGTGCCAGTAGGTTAGTTTGGGGGGGCCTCAATACGCAGTATTTT.